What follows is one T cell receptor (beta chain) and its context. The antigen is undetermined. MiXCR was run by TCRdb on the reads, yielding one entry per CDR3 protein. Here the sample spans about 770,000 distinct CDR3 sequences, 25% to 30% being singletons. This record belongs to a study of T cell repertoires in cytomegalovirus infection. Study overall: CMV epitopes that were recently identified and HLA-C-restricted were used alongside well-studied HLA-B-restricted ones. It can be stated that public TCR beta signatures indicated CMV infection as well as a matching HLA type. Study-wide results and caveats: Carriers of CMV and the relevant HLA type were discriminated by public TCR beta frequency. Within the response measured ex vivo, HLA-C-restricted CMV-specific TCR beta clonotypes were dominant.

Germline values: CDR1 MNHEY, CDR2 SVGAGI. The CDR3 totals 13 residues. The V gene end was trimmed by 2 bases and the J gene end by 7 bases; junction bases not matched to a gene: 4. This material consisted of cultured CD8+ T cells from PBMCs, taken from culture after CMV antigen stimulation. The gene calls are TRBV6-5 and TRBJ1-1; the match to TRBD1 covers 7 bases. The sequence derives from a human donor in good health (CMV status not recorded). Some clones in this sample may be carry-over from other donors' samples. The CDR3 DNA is TGTGCCAGCAGTTACGGGACAGAGGTTGAAGCTTTCTTT. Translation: CASSYGTEVEAFF.